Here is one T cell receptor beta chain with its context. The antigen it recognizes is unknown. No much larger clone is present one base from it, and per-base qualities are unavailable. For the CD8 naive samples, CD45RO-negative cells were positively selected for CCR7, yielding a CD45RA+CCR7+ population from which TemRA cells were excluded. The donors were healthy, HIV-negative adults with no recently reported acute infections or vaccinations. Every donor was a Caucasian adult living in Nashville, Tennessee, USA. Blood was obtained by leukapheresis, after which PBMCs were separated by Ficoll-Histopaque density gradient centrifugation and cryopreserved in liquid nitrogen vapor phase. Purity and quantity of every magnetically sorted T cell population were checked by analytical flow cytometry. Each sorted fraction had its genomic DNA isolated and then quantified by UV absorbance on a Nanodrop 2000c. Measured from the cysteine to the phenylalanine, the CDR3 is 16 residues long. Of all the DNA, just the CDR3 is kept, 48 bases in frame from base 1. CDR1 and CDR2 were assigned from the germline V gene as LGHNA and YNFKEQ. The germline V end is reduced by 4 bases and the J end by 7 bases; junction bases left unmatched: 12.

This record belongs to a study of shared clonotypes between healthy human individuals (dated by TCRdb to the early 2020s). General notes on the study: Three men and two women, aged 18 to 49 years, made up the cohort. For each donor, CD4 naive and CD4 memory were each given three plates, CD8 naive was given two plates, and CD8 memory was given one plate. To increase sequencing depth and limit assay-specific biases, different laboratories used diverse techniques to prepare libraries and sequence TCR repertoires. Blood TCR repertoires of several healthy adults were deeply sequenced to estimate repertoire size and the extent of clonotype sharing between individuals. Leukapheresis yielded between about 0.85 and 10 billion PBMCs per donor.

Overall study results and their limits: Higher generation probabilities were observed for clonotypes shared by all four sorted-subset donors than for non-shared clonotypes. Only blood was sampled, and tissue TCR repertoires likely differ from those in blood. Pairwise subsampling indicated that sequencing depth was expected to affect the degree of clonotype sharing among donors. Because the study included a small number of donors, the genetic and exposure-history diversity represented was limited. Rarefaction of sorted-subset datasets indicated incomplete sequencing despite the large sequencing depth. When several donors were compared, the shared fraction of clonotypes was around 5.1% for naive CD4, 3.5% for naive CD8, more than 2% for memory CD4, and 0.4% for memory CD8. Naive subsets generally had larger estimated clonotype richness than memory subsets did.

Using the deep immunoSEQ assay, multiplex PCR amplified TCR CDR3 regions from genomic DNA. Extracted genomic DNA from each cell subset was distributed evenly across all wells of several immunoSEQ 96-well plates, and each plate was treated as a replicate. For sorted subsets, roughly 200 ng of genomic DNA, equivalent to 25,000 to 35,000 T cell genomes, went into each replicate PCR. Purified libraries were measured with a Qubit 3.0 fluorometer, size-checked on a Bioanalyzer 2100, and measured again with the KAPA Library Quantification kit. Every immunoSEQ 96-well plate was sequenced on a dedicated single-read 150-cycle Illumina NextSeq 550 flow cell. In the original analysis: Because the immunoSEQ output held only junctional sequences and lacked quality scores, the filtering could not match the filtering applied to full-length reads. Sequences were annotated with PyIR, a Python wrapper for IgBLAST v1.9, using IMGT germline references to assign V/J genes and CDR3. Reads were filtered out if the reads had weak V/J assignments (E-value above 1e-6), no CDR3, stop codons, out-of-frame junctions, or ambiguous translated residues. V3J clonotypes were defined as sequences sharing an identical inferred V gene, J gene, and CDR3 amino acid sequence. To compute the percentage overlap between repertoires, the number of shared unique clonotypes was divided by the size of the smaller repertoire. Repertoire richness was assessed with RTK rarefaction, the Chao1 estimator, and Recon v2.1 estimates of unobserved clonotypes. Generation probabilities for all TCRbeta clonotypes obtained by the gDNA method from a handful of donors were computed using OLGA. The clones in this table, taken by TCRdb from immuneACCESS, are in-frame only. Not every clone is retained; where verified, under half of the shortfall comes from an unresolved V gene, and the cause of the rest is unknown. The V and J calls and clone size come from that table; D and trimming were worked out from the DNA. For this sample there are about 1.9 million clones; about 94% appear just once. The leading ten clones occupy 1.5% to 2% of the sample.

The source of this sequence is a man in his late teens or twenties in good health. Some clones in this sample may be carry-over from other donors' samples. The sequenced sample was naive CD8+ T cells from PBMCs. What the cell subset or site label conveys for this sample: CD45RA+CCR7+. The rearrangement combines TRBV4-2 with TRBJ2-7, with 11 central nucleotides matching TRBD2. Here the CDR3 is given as CASSPRGTSGIWEQYF. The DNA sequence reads TGTGCCAGCAGCCCAAGGGGGACTAGCGGAATCTGGGAGCAGTACTTC.